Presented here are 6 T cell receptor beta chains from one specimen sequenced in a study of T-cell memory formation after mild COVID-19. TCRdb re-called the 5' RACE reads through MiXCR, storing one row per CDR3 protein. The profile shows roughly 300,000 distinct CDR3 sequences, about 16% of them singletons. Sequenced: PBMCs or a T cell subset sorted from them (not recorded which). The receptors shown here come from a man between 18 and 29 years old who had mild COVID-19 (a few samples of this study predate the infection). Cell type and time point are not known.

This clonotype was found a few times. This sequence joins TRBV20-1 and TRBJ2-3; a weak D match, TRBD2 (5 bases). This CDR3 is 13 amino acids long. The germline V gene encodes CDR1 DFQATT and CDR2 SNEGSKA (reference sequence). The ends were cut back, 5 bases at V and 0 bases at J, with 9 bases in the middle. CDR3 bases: TGCAGTGCTGAGGGCCAGAGCACAGATACGCAGTATTTT. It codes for CSAEGQSTDTQYF.

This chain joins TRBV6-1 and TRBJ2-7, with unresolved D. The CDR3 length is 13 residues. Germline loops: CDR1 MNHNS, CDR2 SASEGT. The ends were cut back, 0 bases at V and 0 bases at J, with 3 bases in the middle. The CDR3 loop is CASSEASSYEQYV. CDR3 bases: TGTGCCAGCAGTGAAGCAAGCTCCTACGAGCAGTACGTC.

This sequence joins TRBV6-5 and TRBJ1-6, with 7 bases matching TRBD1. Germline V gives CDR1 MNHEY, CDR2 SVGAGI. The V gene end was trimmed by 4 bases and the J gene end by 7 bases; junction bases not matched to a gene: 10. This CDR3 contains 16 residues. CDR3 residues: CASSSHPTGRNSPLHF. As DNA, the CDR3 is TGTGCCAGCAGTTCTCATCCGACAGGGAGGAATTCACCCCTCCACTTT.

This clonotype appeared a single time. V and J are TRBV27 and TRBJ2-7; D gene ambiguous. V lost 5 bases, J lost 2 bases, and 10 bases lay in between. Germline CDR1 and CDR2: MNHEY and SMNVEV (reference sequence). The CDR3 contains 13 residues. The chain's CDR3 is CASSRLYTYEQYF. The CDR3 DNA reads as TGTGCCAGCAGTCGCCTTTACACCTACGAGCAGTACTTC.

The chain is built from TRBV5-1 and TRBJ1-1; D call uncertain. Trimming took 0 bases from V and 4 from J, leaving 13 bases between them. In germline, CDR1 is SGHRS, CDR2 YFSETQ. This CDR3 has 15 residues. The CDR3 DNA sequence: TGCGCCAGCAGCTTGGCCCTAGGTCTGTTCACTGAAGCTTTCTTT. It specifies CASSLALGLFTEAFF. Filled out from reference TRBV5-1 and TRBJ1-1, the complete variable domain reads KAGVTQTPRYLIKTRGQQVTLSCSPISGHRSVSWYQQTPGQGLQFLFEYFSETQRNKGNFPGRFSGRQFSNSRSEMNVSTLELGDSALYLCASSLALGLFTEAFFGQGTRLTVV.

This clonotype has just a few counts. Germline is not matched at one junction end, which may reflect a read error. The CDR3 is CASSRGLAGGGDTQYF. The DNA for the CDR3 is TGTGCTAGCAGCCGGGGACTAGCGGGGGGCGGAGATACGCAGTATTTT. The chain uses TRBV7-7 and TRBJ2-3; 15 nucleotides line up with TRBD2. The germline V gene encodes CDR1 SSHAT and CDR2 FNYEAQ (reference sequence). The CDR3 is 16 amino acids.